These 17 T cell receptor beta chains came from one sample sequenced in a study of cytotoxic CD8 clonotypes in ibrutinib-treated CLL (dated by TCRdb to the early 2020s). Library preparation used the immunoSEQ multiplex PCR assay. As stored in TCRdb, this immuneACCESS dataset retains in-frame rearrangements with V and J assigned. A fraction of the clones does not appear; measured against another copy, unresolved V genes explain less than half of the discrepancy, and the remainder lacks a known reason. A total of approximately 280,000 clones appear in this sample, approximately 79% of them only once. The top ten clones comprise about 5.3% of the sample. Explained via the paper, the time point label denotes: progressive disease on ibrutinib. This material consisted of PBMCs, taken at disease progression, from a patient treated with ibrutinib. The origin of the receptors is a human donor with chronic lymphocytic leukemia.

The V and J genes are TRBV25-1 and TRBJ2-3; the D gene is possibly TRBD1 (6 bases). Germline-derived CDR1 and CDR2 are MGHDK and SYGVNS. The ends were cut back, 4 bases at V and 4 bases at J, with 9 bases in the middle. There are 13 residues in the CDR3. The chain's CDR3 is CASSVGAADTQYF. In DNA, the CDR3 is TGTGCCAGCAGTGTGGGGGCCGCAGATACGCAGTATTTT.

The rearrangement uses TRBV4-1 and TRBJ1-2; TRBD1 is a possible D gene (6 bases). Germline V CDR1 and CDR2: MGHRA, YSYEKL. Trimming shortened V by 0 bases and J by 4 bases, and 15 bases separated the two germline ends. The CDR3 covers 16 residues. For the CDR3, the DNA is TGCGCCAGCAGCCAAGACGTACAGGGAACCCTCTATGGCTACACCTTC. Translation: CASSQDVQGTLYGYTF.

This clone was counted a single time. The CDR3 spells CASSRRSGLASVSGNTIYF. The CDR3, as DNA: TGCGCCAGCAGCCGCAGGAGCGGACTGGCTAGTGTCTCTGGAAACACCATATATTTT. The chain carries TRBV4-1 and TRBJ1-3; no clear D gene. With 4 bases removed from V and 0 bases from J, the gap between germline ends came to 22 bases. Germline CDR1 is MGHRA and CDR2 is YSYEKL. The CDR3 contains 19 residues.

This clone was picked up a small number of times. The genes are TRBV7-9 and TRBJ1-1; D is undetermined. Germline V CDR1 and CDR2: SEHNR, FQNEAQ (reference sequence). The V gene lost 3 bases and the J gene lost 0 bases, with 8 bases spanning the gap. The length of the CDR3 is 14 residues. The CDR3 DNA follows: TGTGCCAGCAGCTTGTTGATCTTGAACACTGAAGCTTTCTTT. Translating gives CASSLLILNTEAFF.

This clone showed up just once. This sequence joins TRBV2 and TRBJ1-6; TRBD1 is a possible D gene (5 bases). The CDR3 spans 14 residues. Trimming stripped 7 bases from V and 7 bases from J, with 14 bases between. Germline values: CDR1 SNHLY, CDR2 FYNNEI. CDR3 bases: TGTGCCAGCACTGGGGGGGGTAAAAATTCACCCCTCCACTTT. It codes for CASTGGGKNSPLHF. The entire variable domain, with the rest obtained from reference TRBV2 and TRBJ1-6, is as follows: EPEVTQTPSHQVTQMGQEVILRCVPISNHLYFYWYRQILGQKVEFLVSFYNNEISEKSEIFDDQFSVERPDGSNFTLKIRSTKLEDSAMYFCASTGGGKNSPLHFGNGTRLTVT.

In nucleotides, the CDR3 is TGCGCCAGCAGCCAAGGGCCCCCCCTCTACGAGCAGTACTTC. It yields the protein CASSQGPPLYEQYF. The chain combines TRBV4-1 with TRBJ2-7; D not resolved. Germline lookup yields CDR1 MGHRA and CDR2 YSYEKL. The CDR3 runs to 14 residues. V lost 1 base, J lost 3 bases, and 10 bases lay in between.

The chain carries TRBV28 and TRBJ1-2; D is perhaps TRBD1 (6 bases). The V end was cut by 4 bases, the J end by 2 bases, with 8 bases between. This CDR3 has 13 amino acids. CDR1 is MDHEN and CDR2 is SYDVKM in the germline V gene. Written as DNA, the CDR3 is TGTGCCAGCAGTTCCGGACAGAACTATGGCTACACCTTC. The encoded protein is CASSSGQNYGYTF.

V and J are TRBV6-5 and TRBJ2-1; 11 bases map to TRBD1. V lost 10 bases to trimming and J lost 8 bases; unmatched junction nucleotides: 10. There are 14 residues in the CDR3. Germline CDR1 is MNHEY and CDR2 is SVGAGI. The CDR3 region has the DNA TGTGCCACCACCGGGACAGGGGGTAAGGATGAGCAGTTCTTC. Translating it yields CATTGTGGKDEQFF.

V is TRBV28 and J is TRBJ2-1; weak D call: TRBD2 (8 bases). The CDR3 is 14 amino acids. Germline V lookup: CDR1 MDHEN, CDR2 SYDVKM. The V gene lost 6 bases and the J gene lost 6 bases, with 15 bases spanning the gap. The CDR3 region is CASRDRAGGNEQFF. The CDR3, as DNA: TGTGCCAGCAGAGACAGGGCGGGGGGCAATGAGCAGTTCTTC.

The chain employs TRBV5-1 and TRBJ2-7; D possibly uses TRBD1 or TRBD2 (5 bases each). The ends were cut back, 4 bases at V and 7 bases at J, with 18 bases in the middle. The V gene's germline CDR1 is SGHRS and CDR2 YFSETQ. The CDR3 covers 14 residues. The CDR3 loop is CASSSGQGWAEQYF. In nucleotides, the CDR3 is TGCGCCAGCAGCAGCGGCCAGGGTTGGGCGGAGCAGTACTTC.

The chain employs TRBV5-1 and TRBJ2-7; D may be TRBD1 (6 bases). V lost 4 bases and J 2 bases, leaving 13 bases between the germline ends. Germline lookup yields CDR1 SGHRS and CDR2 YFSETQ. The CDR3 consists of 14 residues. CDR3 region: CASSPTGKPYEQYF. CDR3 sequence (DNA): TGCGCCAGCAGCCCAACAGGGAAACCCTACGAGCAGTACTTC.

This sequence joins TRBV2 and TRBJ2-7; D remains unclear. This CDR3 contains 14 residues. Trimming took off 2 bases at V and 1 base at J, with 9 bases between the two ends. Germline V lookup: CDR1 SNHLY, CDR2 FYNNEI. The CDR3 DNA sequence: TGTGCCAGCAGTGAACCCCGCAGGTCCTACGAGCAGTACTTC. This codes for CASSEPRRSYEQYF.

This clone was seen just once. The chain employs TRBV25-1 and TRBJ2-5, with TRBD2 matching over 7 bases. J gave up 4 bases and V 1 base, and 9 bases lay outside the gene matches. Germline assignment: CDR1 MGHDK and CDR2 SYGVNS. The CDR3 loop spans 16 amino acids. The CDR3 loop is CASSELDTSAGETQYF. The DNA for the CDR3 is TGTGCCAGCAGTGAATTGGATACTAGCGCCGGAGAGACCCAGTACTTC.

CDR3 in amino acids: CSVERVSGANVLTF. CDR3 DNA: TGCAGCGTTGAACGGGTCTCTGGGGCCAACGTCCTGACTTTC. This chain joins TRBV29-1 and TRBJ2-6, with D hard to call. Germline assignment: CDR1 SQVTM and CDR2 ANQGSEA. The V end was cut by 2 bases, the J end by 0 bases, with 5 bases between. The CDR3 runs to 14 residues. The full variable domain, rest sourced from reference TRBV29-1 and TRBJ2-6, is SAVISQKPSRDICQRGTSLTIQCQVDSQVTMMFWYRQQPGQSLTLIATANQGSEATYESGFVIDKFPISRPNLTFSTLTVSNMSPEDSSIYLCSVERVSGANVLTFGAGSRLTVL.

In nucleotides, the CDR3 is TGTGCCATCAGTCTCAACTGGGAGGGAGGGTCTAGCACAGATACGCAGTATTTT. Amino acids: CAISLNWEGGSSTDTQYF. The J gene is TRBJ2-3, the V gene TRBV10-3, with 7 nucleotides matching TRBD2. After removal of 5 bases from V and 0 bases from J, the junction contained 14 bases not matched to a gene. Germline CDR1 reads ENHRY; CDR2 reads SYGVKD. The CDR3 length is 18 residues.

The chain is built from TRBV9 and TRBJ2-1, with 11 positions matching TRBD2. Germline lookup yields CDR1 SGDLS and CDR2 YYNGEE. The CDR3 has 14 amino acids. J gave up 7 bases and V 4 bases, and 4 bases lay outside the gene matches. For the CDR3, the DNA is TGTGCCAGCAGCTCTAGGACTAGCGGGAATGAGCAGTTCTTC. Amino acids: CASSSRTSGNEQFF.

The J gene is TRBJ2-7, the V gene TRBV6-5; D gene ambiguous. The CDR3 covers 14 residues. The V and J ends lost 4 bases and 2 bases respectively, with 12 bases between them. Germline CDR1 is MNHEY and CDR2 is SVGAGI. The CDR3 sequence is CASSFEDGPYEQYF. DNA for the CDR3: TGTGCCAGCAGTTTCGAGGACGGGCCCTACGAGCAGTACTTC.